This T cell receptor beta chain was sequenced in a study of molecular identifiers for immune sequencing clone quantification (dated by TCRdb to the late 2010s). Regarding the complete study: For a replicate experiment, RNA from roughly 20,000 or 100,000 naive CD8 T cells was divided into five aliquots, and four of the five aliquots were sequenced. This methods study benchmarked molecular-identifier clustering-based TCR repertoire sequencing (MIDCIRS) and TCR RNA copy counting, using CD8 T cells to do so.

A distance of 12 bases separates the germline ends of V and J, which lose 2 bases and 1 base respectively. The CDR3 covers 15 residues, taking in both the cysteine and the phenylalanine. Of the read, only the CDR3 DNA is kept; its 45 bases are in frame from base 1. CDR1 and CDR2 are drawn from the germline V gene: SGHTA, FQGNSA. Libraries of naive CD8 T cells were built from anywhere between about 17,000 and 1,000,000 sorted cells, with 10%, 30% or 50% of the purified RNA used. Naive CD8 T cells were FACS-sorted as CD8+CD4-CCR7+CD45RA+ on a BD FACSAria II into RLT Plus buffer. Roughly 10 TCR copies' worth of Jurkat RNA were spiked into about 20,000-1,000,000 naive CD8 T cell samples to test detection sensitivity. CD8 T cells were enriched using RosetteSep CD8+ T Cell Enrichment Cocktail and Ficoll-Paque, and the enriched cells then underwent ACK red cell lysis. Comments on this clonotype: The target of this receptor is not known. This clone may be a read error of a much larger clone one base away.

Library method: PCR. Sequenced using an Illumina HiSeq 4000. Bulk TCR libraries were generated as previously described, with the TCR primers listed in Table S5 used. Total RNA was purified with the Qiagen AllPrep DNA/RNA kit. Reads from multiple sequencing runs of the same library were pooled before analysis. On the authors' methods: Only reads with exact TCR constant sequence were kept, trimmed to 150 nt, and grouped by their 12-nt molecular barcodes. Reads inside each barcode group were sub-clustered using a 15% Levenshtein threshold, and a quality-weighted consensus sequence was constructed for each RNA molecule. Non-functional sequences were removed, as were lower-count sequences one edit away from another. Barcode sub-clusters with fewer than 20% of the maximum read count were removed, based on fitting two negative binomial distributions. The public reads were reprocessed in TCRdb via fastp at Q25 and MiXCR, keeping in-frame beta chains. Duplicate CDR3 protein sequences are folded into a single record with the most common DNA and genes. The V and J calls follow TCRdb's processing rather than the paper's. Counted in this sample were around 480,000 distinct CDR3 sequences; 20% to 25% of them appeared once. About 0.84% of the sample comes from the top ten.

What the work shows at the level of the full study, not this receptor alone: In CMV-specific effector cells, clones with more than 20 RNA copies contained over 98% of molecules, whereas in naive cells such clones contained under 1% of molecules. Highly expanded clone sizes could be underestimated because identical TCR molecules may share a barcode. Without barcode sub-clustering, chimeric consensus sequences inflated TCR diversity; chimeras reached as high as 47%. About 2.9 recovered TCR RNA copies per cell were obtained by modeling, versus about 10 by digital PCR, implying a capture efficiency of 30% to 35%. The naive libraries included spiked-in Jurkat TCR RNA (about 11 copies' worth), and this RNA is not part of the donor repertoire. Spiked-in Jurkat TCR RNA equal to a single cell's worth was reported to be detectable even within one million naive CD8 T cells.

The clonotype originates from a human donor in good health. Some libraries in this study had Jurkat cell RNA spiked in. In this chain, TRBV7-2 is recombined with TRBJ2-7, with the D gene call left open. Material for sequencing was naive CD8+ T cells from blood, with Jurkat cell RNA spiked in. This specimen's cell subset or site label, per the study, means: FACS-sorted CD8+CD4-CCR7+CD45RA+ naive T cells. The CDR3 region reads CTSSLRYLSSYEQYF. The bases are TGTACCAGCAGCTTAAGGTACTTGAGTTCCTACGAGCAGTACTTC.